The T cell receptor beta chain described here comes from a study of blood T cell repertoires in COVID-19. Trimming stripped 7 bases from V and 7 bases from J, with 19 bases between. Per the germline V gene, CDR1 is MDHEN and CDR2 is SYDVKM. The CDR3 totals 14 residues. TCRdb's table, derived via immunoSEQ multiplex PCR, lists solely in-frame clones and lacks some. The sample includes a few hundred thousand clones, about 82% of them seen just once. Sequencing was carried out using peripheral blood. This TCR was recovered from a woman between 45 and 65 years old with active or convalescent COVID-19. The chain employs TRBV28 and TRBJ1-2; weak D call: TRBD1 (6 bases). The CDR3 spells CASTILGAFGGYTF. CDR3 nucleotides: TGTGCCAGCACCATCCTGGGGGCATTCGGTGGCTACACCTTC.